This T cell receptor (beta chain) was sequenced in a study of blood T cell repertoires in COVID-19. V dropped 4 bases and J dropped 2 bases, with 15 bases sitting between them. CDR3 size: 16 residues. In germline, CDR1 is LGHDT, CDR2 YNNKEL (reference sequence). The repertoire was sequenced with immunoSEQ multiplex PCR; TCRdb's copy has only in-frame clones and lacks some. The sample holds approximately 210,000 clones, more than 70% seen once. The receptor was isolated from a man aged 45-65 years with active or convalescent COVID-19. Sequencing was done on a sample of peripheral blood. The rearrangement joins TRBV3-1 (or the pseudogene TRBV3-2) to TRBJ2-1; D is perhaps TRBD1 (6 bases). The CDR3 here is CASSRGGRRTYNEQFF. The CDR3 region has the DNA TGTGCCAGCAGCCGAGGGGGAAGGAGAACCTACAATGAGCAGTTCTTC.